The present TCR delta chain was sequenced within a study of γδ T cells in repeated Plasmodium falciparum infection. The CDR3 is 19 residues long. The germline CDR1 and CDR2 sequences are GEAIGNYY and EKD. TCRdb re-called the multiplex PCR reads through CATT. Altogether 85,000 to 95,000 delta-chain clones are present, over 1.3% being singletons, with the ten largest covering around 8.5%. Vgamma9/Vdelta2+ and Vdelta2-negative gammadelta T cells were flow-sorted from PBMC for bulk sequencing. This clone showed up just a few times. It is likely a read error: a sequence one base away is far more abundant. Other DNA sequences of this sample code for an identical CDR3.

The specimen was gamma-delta T cells from blood. The chain couples TRDV2 to TRDJ1, with a possible D match to TRDD3 (6 bases). The J gene was not available in TCRdb and was assigned here by matching the DNA to germline segments. This sequence was found in a pool of human donors (malaria-infected and uninfected, not separated). CDR3 nucleotides: TGCGCCTGTGGCAAGATCGCTTTTGGGGGGCCCAAGTACACCGATAAACTCATCTTT. Translating it yields CACGKIAFGGPKYTDKLIF.